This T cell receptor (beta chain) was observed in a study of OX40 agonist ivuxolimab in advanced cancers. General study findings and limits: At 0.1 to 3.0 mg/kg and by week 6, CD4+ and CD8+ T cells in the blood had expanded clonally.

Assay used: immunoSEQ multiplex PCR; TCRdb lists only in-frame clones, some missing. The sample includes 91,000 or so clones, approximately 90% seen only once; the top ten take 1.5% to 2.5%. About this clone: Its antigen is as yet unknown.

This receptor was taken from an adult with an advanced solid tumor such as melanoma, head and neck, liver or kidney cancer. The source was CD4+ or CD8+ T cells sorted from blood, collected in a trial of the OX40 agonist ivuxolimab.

CDR3 nucleotides: TGTGCCAGCAGCTTCGGGACTATAAATGAAAAACTGTTTTTT. Protein sequence: CASSFGTINEKLFF. V is TRBV7-2 and J is TRBJ1-4, with a weak D call TRBD1 (5 bases). Trimming stripped 3 bases from V and 5 bases from J, with 10 bases between. The CDR3 length is 14 residues. Germline V gives CDR1 SGHTA, CDR2 FQGNSA. The variable domain in full, with the rest retrieved from reference TRBV7-2 and TRBJ1-4, is GAGVSQSPSNKVTEKGKDVELRCDPISGHTALYWYRQSLGQGLEFLIYFQGNSAPDKSGLPSDRFSAERTGGSVSTLTIQRTQQEDSAVYLCASSFGTINEKLFFGSGTQLSVL.